The sequence of this TCR beta chain was determined in a study of cytomegalovirus exposure and HLA in healthy donors. The study, taken as a whole, reports: The investigators catalogued some 160 TCR beta chains as cytomegalovirus-associated. In the 90 to 150 validation repertoires, around 95% of cluster scores exceeded 0, per a later analysis.

This table comes from immunoSEQ multiplex PCR, and its TCRdb copy is limited to in-frame clones, with some not included. This repertoire shows 150,000 or so clones, 80% to 85% found once; its top ten account for 10%. Germline-derived CDR1 and CDR2 are MGHRA and YSYEKL. The germline V and J ends were trimmed by 3 bases and 5 bases, with 19 bases remaining between them. The CDR3 totals 16 residues. The validation cohort, a group of roughly 120 subjects, included the donors and was separate from the roughly 600-subject first cohort. This clone was counted once. Antigen unknown. Source material: PBMCs. This clonotype originated in a young man in good health and CMV-seropositive. The V call is TRBV4-1, the J call TRBJ2-5; weak D call: TRBD2 (5 bases). CDR3 DNA sequence: TGCGCCAGCAGCCACCCAGATTACGGGGATACGGAGACCCAGTACTTC. This codes for CASSHPDYGDTETQYF.